The sequence of this TCR beta chain was determined in a study of blood T cell repertoires in COVID-19. Trimming left V 6 bases short and J 10 bases short, with 17 bases between. This CDR3 is built from 12 residues. The V gene's germline CDR1 is SQVTM and CDR2 ANQGSEA. TCRdb's copy holds only in-frame clones and misses some; the assay was immunoSEQ multiplex PCR. The sample has fewer than 250,000 clones, 85% to 90% seen once; the top ten hold 4% to 5.5%. This clone occurred once. The clonotype was recovered from a human donor in a cohort sampled during active COVID-19. The material sequenced was peripheral blood. The J gene is TRBJ2-3, the V gene TRBV29-1, with D perhaps TRBD2 (6 bases). CDR3 DNA: TGCAGCGTGGGGACTTCTCCCTGGGCGCAGTATTTT. It yields the protein CSVGTSPWAQYF.